The 9 T cell receptor beta chains listed next were all sequenced from one sample in a study of cytomegalovirus exposure and HLA in healthy donors. PCR primers comprised 60 Vbeta and 13 Jbeta primers. TCRdb's copy holds only in-frame clones and misses some; the assay was immunoSEQ multiplex PCR. The table records tens of thousands of clones, around 75% of them present only once. Sequenced sample: PBMCs. These receptor sequences come from a man aged 45 to 65 in good health and CMV-seropositive.

V and J are TRBV7-9 and TRBJ2-3; TRBD1 matches at 7 bases. CDR1 and CDR2 (germline): SEHNR, FQNEAQ (reference sequence). Trimming took 3 bases from V and 1 from J; bases not matched to a gene: 1. The CDR3 consists of 14 residues. The CDR3 loop is CASSFGQGTDTQYF. In nucleotides, the CDR3 is TGTGCCAGCAGCTTTGGACAGGGCACAGATACGCAGTATTTT.

The rearrangement joins TRBV7-3 to TRBJ1-2; a possible D gene is TRBD1 (5 bases). The CDR3 has 13 residues. The germline V gene encodes CDR1 SGHTA and CDR2 FQGTGA. The V gene lost 2 bases and the J gene lost 4 bases, with 8 bases spanning the gap. The CDR3 DNA reads TGTGCCAGCAGCTTAGCCAGGGTCTATGGCTACACCTTC. This gives the protein CASSLARVYGYTF.

The chain combines TRBV18 with TRBJ1-4; D is unclear. Germline loops: CDR1 KGHSH, CDR2 LQKENI. The CDR3 consists of 13 residues. The V and J ends lost 3 bases and 3 bases respectively, with 5 bases between them. This CDR3 reads CASSPLANEKLFF. For the CDR3, the DNA is TGTGCCAGCTCACCCCTCGCTAATGAAAAACTGTTTTTT.

The chain couples TRBV7-9 to TRBJ2-2; 8 nucleotides match TRBD2. Per the germline V gene, CDR1 is SEHNR and CDR2 is FQNEAQ (reference sequence). V lost 3 bases to trimming and J lost 2 bases; unmatched junction nucleotides: 8. This CDR3 region has 17 residues. The CDR3 nucleotides are TGTGCCAGCAGCTTTCCCCGGGCGGGAGGTAACACCGGGGAGCTGTTTTTT. Encoded protein: CASSFPRAGGNTGELFF.

The chain carries TRBV5-4 and TRBJ1-2; 11 nucleotides agree with TRBD1. This CDR3 has 16 residues. CDR1 and CDR2 from the germline V gene are SGHNT and YYREEE (reference sequence). V was clipped by 4 bases and J by 4 bases; unmatched bases: 9. This chain's CDR3 is CASSTGQGVTSYGYTF. The CDR3, as DNA: TGTGCCAGCAGCACGGGACAGGGGGTAACCAGCTATGGCTACACCTTC.

CDR3 sequence: CASSGRWGGYNYNEQFF. The DNA of the CDR3 is TGTGCCAGTAGTGGGCGTTGGGGGGGGTATAACTACAATGAGCAGTTCTTC. The chain has TRBV19 and TRBJ2-1; the match to TRBD2 covers 7 bases. This CDR3 comprises 17 residues. The germline gives CDR1 LNHDA, CDR2 SQIVND (reference sequence). V trimming: 5 bases; J trimming: 3 bases; junction bases outside the gene matches: 13.

The chain is built from TRBV5-6 and TRBJ2-5, with 10 bases that match TRBD2. CDR1 is SGHDT and CDR2 is YYEEEE in the germline V gene. Losses at the gene ends were 3 bases for V and 1 base for J; bases not matched to a gene: 6. The CDR3 contains 16 residues. DNA for the CDR3: TGTGCCAGCAGCTCGCTAGCGGGGGCATCCCAAGAGACCCAGTACTTC. Translated: CASSSLAGASQETQYF.

The rearrangement links TRBV5-4 to TRBJ2-7, with 8 bases identical to TRBD1. The CDR3 runs 13 residues. Looked up from germline, CDR1 is SGHNT and CDR2 is YYREEE (reference sequence). The junction had 3 bases not matched to a gene; V was cut back by 1 base and J by 6 bases. The chain's CDR3 is CASSLSGGSEQYF. In DNA, the CDR3 is TGTGCCAGCAGCTTGTCAGGGGGCTCCGAGCAGTACTTC.

The V and J genes are TRBV11-2 and TRBJ1-4; D gene unclear. V was trimmed by 1 base and J by 7 bases, leaving 13 bases between them. This CDR3 is 15 amino acids long. Germline CDR1 SGHAT, CDR2 FQNNGV. CDR3 amino acids: CASSLGEKGGEKLFF. CDR3 coding DNA: TGTGCCAGCAGCTTAGGGGAAAAGGGAGGTGAAAAACTGTTTTTT.